The rows below give T cell receptor beta chains drawn from one sample of a study of regulatory T cells in long-lasting Graves disease. TCRdb re-called the multiplex PCR reads through MiXCR, storing one row per CDR3 protein. The sample carries approximately 540,000 distinct CDR3 sequences, more than 10% recorded once. This sample also belongs to another study, concerning T cells in Graves' hyperthyroidism and ophthalmopathy.

Source: peripheral blood mononuclear cells (PBMCs), taken at new diagnosis, from a patient treated with antithyroid drugs. Every receptor here comes from a woman aged 25-40 years with Graves disease. The CDR3 runs from the conserved cysteine through the conserved F or W. Some rows mark clone size as missing; the rest say once, few, many or name a class of expanded clone.

TRBV6-1	TRBJ2-7	few	CASTRGRGLHYEQYF
TRBV7-2	TRBJ2-5	many	CASSLFASGVQETQYF
TRBV5-4	TRBJ2-2	many	CASSPLAANTGELFF
TRBV28	TRBJ1-5	few	CASGGDRGLSQPQHF
TRBV6-1	TRBJ2-1	NA	CALAPVNEQFF
TRBV30	TRBJ1-1	many	CACPRNTEAFF
TRBV3-1	TRBJ2-1	many	CASSQDASGSSEQFF
TRBV15	TRBJ2-5	NA	CATSRPARTSGSFGETQYF
TRBV11-3	TRBJ2-1	few	CASSLEAEQFF
TRBV9	TRBJ2-2	many	CASSVSSGNTGELFF
TRBV7-2	TRBJ2-1	NA	CASSTLQGAGNEQFF
TRBV6-2/TRBV6-3	TRBJ1-1	many	CASSDRVLTEAFF
TRBV6-2/TRBV6-3	TRBJ1-1	NA	CASRAEGDTEAFF
TRBV14	TRBJ1-2	many	CASSPITGTERNYGYTF
TRBV7-2	TRBJ2-5	many	CASSLEALGTQYF
TRBV2	TRBJ2-1	many	CASWESYNEQFF
TRBV7-9	TRBJ2-1	few	CASSLEGGPYNEQFF
TRBV19	TRBJ2-3	few	CASRKAGLTDTQYF
TRBV12-3/TRBV12-4	TRBJ2-3	many	CASSFAGASTDTQYF
TRBV5-1	TRBJ1-1	NA	CASSLLILGNTEAFF
TRBV29-1	TRBJ2-1	few	CSVGTWTSLSSYNEQFF
TRBV11-2	TRBJ2-1	NA	CASSLFRREGGLDEQFF
TRBV7-2	TRBJ1-6	many	CASSLEAQGGRTLHF
TRBV29-1	TRBJ2-3	many	CSVRLAGDTQYF
TRBV3-1	TRBJ2-7	many	CASSQDFGTSANEQYF
TRBV28	TRBJ2-1	many	CATISSGMGSEQFF
TRBV30	TRBJ1-4	NA	CAWSLGAGATNEKLFF
TRBV2	TRBJ2-7	many	CASSSAPVYEQYF
TRBV6-1	TRBJ2-5	few	CASSPGQGGTETQYF
TRBV6-1	TRBJ2-7	NA	CASMFRPAGNSYEQYF
TRBV24-1	TRBJ2-5	many	CATSDSNGQETQYF
TRBV27	TRBJ1-6	many	CASSLFGSSPYNSPLHF
TRBV7-2	TRBJ2-7	few	CASSLGSPGAKYEQYF
TRBV19	TRBJ2-7	NA	CASRADRDHEQYF
TRBV19	TRBJ1-1	many	CASSMAGSVGAFF
TRBV28	TRBJ2-3	many	CASSYLQDRVGDTQYF
TRBV18	TRBJ2-5	many	CASSPLGTGDLRETQYF
TRBV14	TRBJ1-1	few	CASSPFGTGDTEAFF
TRBV13	TRBJ2-5	NA	CASSLKIGGIQETQYF
TRBV7-3	TRBJ1-2	few	CASSSYGGDGYTF
TRBV4-1	TRBJ1-5	NA	CASSQETSQPQHF
TRBV18	TRBJ1-4	NA	CASSPGGRTNEKLFF